The source of this T cell receptor beta chain is a study of beta chain features in type 1 diabetes. Study-level information: Summed over all samples, the examined sorted cells came to fewer than 120 million. Study-wide results and limits: Moderate but significant shortening of TCRB CDR3s was recorded in all four CD4+ subsets from Type 1 diabetes patients.

Sequencing targeted expressed TCRB transcripts, as all isolated RNA had been reverse transcribed. The table came from immunoSEQ multiplex PCR; TCRdb's copy has only in-frame clones and leaves some out. The sample records about 350,000 clones, around a fifth being singletons. CD45RO/CCR7/CD25/CD127/CD95/CD27 separated CD4+ naive, central memory, regulatory and stem cell-like memory cells by sorting. A note on this clone: Its antigen remains unidentified.

What was sequenced was naive CD4+ T cells from blood. The receptor was derived from a woman aged 18 to 35 in good health.

The CDR3 DNA reads as TGTGCCAGCAGCTTGGGGCCGGGCCCTTGGGAGCAGTACTTC. It yields the protein CASSLGPGPWEQYF. The V and J genes are TRBV7-2 and TRBJ2-7, with D perhaps TRBD1 (5 bases). This CDR3 has 14 amino acids. Germline CDR1 and CDR2: SGHTA and FQGNSA. Deletions cut 3 bases from V and 7 bases from J, with 16 bases between.